The TCR beta chain under discussion was sequenced for a study of human T cells and chemical hapten exposure. Regarding the study as a whole: DPC sensitization produced no change in TCRs with frequency above 1 in 1000.

This clonotype was recorded many times. The antigen is not known. CDR3 length equals 12 residues. Per germline, CDR1 LGHDT and CDR2 YNNKEL (reference sequence). V lost 5 bases to trimming and J lost 9 bases, with 11 bases between them. TCRdb passed the RACE reads through MiXCR, listing each CDR3 protein once. Of some 400,000 distinct CDR3 sequences listed, nearly 5% are singletons. Time point indicated: patch test 1, 2 weeks after DPC sensitization. Treatment of the sample: therapeutic diphenylcyclopropenone sensitization with weekly scalp DPC. The source material was whole blood, sampled in connection with sensitization to the hapten diphenylcyclopropenone (DPC). The source is a woman aged 45-59 years with alopecia areata. Some clones in this sample may be carry-over from other donors' samples. The chain carries TRBV3-1 and TRBJ2-1; TRBD1 might be the D (6 bases). The CDR3 is CASSAPRGEQFF. In nucleotides, the CDR3 is TGTGCCAGCAGCGCCCCCAGGGGTGAGCAGTTCTTC.